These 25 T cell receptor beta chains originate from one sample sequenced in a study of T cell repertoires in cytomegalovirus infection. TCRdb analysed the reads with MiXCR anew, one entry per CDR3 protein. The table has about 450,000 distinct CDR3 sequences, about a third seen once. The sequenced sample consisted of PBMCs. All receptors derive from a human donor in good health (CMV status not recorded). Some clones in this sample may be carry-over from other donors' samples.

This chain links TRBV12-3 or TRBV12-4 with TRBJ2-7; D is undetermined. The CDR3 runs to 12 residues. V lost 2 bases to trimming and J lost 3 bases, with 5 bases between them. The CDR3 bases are TGTGCCAGCAGTTTATCAATCTACGAGCAGTACTTC. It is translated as CASSLSIYEQYF.

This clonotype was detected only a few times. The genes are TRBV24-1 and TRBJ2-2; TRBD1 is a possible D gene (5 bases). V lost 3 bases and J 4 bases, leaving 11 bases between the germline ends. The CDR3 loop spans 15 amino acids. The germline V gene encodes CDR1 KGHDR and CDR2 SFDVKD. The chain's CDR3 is CATSDPRVATGELFF. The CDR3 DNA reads TGTGCCACCAGTGATCCCAGGGTGGCCACCGGGGAGCTGTTTTTT.

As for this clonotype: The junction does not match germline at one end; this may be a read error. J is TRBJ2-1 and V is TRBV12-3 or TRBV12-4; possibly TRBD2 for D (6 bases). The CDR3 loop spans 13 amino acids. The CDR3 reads CASTVRGYSEQFF. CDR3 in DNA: TGTGCCAGCACGGTCCGGGGGTACAGTGAGCAGTTCTTC.

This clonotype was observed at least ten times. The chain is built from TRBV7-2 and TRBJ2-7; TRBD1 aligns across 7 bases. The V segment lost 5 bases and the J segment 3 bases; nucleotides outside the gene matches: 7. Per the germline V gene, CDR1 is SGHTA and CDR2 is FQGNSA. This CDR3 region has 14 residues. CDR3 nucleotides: TGTGCCAGCAGCCCAGGGGGTAGGGTCTACGAGCAGTACTTC. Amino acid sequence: CASSPGGRVYEQYF.

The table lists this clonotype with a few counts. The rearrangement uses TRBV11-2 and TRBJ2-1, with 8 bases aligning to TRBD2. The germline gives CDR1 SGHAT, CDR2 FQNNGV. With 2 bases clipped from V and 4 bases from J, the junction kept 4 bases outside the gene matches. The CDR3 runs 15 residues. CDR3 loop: CASSLQRGLYNEQFF. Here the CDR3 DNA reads TGTGCCAGCAGCTTACAGCGGGGGCTTTACAATGAGCAGTTCTTC.

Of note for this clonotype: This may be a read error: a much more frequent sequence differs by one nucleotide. The CDR3 coding sequence is TGTGCCAGCAGCTTAGGCAGGGGGAGGGAAGAGAACCAGTACTTC. Its translation is CASSLGRGREENQYF. The chain uses TRBV7-9 and TRBJ2-5, with D perhaps being TRBD1 or TRBD2 (7 bases each). The CDR3 is 15 amino acids. The germline gives CDR1 SEHNR, CDR2 FQNEAQ (reference sequence).

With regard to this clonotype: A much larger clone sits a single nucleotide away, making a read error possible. The CDR3 is CASSQWSGKVKNNEQLF. Written as DNA, the CDR3 is TGTGCCAGCAGCCAATGGTCGGGGAAGGTCAAAAACAATGAGCAGTTGTTC. The chain combines TRBV7-8 with TRBJ2-1; a weak D match, TRBD2 (5 bases). Germline-derived CDR1 and CDR2 are SGHVS and FQNEAQ. CDR3 length equals 17 residues.

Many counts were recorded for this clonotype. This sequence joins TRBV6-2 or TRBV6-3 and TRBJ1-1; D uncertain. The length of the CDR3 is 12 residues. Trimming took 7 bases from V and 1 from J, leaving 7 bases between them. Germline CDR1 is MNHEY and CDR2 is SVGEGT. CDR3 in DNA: TGTGCCAGCAACGACCCGAACACTGAAGCTTTCTTT. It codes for CASNDPNTEAFF.

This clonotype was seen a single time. In DNA form, the CDR3 reads TGCGCCAGCAGCCGGGGACTAGCGGGGGGGCCGCACGAGACCCAGTACTTC. Encoded protein: CASSRGLAGGPHETQYF. The rearrangement links TRBV4-1 to TRBJ2-5; 16 nucleotides match TRBD2. Per the germline V gene, CDR1 is MGHRA and CDR2 is YSYEKL. Germline trimming cut 4 bases from V and 5 bases from J; bases unmatched to any gene: 7. This CDR3 is built from 17 residues.

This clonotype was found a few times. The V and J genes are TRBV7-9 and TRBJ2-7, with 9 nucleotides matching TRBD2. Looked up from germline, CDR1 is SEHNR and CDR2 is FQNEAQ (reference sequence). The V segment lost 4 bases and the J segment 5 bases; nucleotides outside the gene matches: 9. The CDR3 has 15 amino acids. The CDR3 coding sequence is TGTGCCAGCAGCTCCCCTGGGGCGGGGGGGCACGAGCAGTACTTC. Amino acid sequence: CASSSPGAGGHEQYF.

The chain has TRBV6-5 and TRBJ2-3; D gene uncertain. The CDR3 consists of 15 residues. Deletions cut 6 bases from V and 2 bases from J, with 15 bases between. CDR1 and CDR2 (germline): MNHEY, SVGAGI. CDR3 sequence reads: CASRKSVQHTDTQYF. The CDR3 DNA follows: TGTGCCAGCAGAAAAAGCGTCCAACACACAGATACGCAGTATTTT.

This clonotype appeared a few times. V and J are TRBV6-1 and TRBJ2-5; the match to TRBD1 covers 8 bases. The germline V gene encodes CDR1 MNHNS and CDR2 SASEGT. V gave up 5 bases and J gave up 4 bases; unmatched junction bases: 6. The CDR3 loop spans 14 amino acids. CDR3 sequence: CASSKTGARETQYF. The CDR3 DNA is TGTGCCAGCAGTAAGACAGGGGCCCGAGAGACCCAGTACTTC.

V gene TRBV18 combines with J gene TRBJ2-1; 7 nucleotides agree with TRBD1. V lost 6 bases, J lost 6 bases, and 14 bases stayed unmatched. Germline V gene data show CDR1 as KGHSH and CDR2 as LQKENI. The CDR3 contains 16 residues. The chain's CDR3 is CASSRGSGQSFNEQFF. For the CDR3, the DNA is TGTGCCAGCTCCCGCGGGTCGGGACAGTCTTTCAATGAGCAGTTCTTC. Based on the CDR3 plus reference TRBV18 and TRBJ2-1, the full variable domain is NAGVMQNPRHLVRRRGQEARLRCSPMKGHSHVYWYRQLPEEGLKFMVYLQKENIIDESGMPKERFSAEFPKEGPSILRIQQVVRGDSAAYFCASSRGSGQSFNEQFFGPGTRLTVL.

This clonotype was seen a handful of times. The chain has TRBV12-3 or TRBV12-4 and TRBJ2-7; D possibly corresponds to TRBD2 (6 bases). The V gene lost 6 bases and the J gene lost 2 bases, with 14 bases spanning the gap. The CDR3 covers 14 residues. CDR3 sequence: CASRPGDSPYEQYF. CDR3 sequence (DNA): TGTGCCAGCAGACCCGGGGACTCTCCCTACGAGCAGTACTTC.

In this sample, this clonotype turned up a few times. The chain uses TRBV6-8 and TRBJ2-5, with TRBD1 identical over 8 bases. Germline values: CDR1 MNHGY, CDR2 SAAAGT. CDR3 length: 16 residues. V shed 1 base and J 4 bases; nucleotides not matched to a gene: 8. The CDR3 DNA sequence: TGTGCCAGCAGTTACTTCCCGGGAGACAGGGGAGAGACCCAGTACTTC. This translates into CASSYFPGDRGETQYF.

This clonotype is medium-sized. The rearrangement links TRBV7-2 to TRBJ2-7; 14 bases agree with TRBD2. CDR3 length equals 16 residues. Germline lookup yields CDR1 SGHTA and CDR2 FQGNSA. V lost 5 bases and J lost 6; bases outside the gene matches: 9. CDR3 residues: CASSPGLAGALGEQYF. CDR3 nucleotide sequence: TGTGCCAGCAGCCCGGGACTAGCGGGGGCCCTTGGCGAGCAGTACTTC.

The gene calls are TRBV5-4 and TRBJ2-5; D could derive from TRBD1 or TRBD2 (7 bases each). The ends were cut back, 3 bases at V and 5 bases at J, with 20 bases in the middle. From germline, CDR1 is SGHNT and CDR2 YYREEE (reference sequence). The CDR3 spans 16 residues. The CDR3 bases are TGTGCCAGCAGCTGGGGGGGGCAGACAGGGCGTGAGACCCAGTACTTC. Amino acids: CASSWGGQTGRETQYF.

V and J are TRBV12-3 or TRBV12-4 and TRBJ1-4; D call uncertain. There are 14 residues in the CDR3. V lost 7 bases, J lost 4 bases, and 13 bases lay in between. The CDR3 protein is CASKPSALNEKLFF. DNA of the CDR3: TGTGCCAGCAAGCCGTCAGCCCTTAATGAAAAACTGTTTTTT.

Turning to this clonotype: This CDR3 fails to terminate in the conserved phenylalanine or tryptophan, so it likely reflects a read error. The DNA of the CDR3 is TGTGCCAGTGGGGGGGGGGGGCTCCCGGGGGAGCAGTTCTTA. Residues: CASGGGGLPGEQFL. V gene TRBV6-2 or TRBV6-3 combines with J gene TRBJ2-1; maybe TRBD2 (7 bases). CDR1 and CDR2 from the germline V gene are MNHEY and SVGEGT. V was shortened by 9 bases and J by 10 bases, with 22 bases between the two germline ends. This CDR3 spans 14 amino acids.

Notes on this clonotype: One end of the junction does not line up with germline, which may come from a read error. DNA for the CDR3: TGTGCCACCAGTCTGGGGATGAACACTGAAGCTTTCTTT. It is translated as CATSLGMNTEAFF. The genes are TRBV28 and TRBJ1-1, with D unclear. CDR3 length: 13 amino acids. Germline CDR1 reads MDHEN; CDR2 reads SYDVKM.

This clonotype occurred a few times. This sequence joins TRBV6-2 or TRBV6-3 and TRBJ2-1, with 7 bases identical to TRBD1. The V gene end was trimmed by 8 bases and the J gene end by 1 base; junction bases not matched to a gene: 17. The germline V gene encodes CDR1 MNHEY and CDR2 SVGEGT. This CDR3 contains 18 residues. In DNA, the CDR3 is TGTGCCAGCGTACACTCCGTTGTAAAGGGACAGTCCTACAATGAGCAGTTCTTC. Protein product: CASVHSVVKGQSYNEQFF.

CDR3 protein: CASSQDRGPKETQYF. CDR3 DNA: TGTGCCAGCTCGCAAGACAGGGGCCCTAAAGAGACCCAGTACTTC. The V call is TRBV18, the J call TRBJ2-5; 8 nucleotides match TRBD1. Germline trimming cut 6 bases from V and 3 bases from J; bases unmatched to any gene: 9. The CDR3 covers 15 residues. The germline V gene encodes CDR1 KGHSH and CDR2 LQKENI.

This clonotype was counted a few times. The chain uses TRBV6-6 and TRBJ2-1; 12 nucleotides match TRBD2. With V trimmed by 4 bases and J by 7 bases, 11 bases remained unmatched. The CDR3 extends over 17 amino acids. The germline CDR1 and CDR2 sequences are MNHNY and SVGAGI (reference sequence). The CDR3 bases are TGTGCCAGCAGTTCGGGACTAGCGGGTACGCGTATAAATGAGCAGTTCTTC. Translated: CASSSGLAGTRINEQFF.

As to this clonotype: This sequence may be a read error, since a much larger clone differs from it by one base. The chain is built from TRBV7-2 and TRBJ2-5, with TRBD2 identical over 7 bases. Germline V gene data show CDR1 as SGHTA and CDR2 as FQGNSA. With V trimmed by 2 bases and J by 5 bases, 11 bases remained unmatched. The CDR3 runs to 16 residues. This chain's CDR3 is CASSLPRDYPHETQYF. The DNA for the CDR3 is TGTGCCAGCAGCTTACCCCGGGACTACCCCCACGAGACCCAGTACTTC.

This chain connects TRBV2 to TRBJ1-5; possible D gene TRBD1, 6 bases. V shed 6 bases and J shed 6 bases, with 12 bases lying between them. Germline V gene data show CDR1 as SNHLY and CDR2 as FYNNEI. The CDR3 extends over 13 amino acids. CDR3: CASRREGGQPQHF. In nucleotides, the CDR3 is TGTGCCAGCAGGAGGGAGGGGGGTCAGCCCCAGCATTTT.